These 8 T cell receptor beta chains share one sample of origin, sequenced in a study of shared clonotypes between healthy human individuals. Only in-frame clones appear in the TCRdb table, and some are missing; sequencing was by immunoSEQ multiplex PCR. The sample lists approximately 1.5 million clones, approximately 98.5% occurring once. Sequenced material: naive CD4+ T cells sorted from blood. Noted subset: CD45RA+ positively selected. These receptors were collected from a man younger than 40 in good health.

The chain combines TRBV2 with TRBJ2-7; 7 nucleotides line up with TRBD1. CDR3 length: 14 amino acids. Trimming cost V 6 bases and J 1 base; bases outside gene matches: 6. Germline lookup yields CDR1 SNHLY and CDR2 FYNNEI. The CDR3 bases are TGTGCCAGCAGCTCCGGGACAGCTTCCTACGAGCAGTACTTC. Translation: CASSSGTASYEQYF.

The rearrangement links TRBV18 to TRBJ1-2; D is undetermined. The CDR3 covers 13 residues. Germline assignment: CDR1 KGHSH and CDR2 LQKENI. The ends were cut back, 3 bases at V and 5 bases at J, with 10 bases in the middle. Written as DNA, the CDR3 is TGTGCCAGCTCACCGGACTTGAAGTATGGCTACACCTTC. As protein: CASSPDLKYGYTF. The full variable domain, with the rest looked up from reference TRBV18 and TRBJ1-2, is NAGVMQNPRHLVRRRGQEARLRCSPMKGHSHVYWYRQLPEEGLKFMVYLQKENIIDESGMPKERFSAEFPKEGPSILRIQQVVRGDSAAYFCASSPDLKYGYTFGSGTRLTVV.

This chain connects TRBV19 to TRBJ2-7; 9 bases fit TRBD1. This CDR3 region has 13 residues. Germline-derived CDR1 and CDR2 are LNHDA and SQIVND (reference sequence). The J segment lost 8 bases and the V segment lost 7 bases, leaving 9 bases of the junction unmatched. In DNA form, the CDR3 reads TGTGCCAGTACTACGGACAGGGGCGCGAAGCAGTACTTC. This translates into CASTTDRGAKQYF.

This clone was picked up a small number of times. The V and J genes are TRBV6-1 and TRBJ1-5, with D possibly matching TRBD1 (6 bases). V shed 4 bases and J shed 3 bases, with 13 bases lying between them. Germline V gene lookup returns CDR1 MNHNS and CDR2 SASEGT. This CDR3 has 15 residues. The CDR3 bases are TGTGCCAGCAGTGCTTCGGGGGCCGCCAATCAGCCCCAGCATTTT. Translating gives CASSASGAANQPQHF.

The chain joins TRBV5-5 to TRBJ2-1; tentative D call: TRBD1 (5 bases). The germline gives CDR1 SGHKS, CDR2 YYEKEE (reference sequence). This CDR3 comprises 13 residues. V lost 7 bases, J lost 4 bases, and 12 bases lay in between. For the CDR3, the DNA is TGTGCCAGCGAAAGACAGTTATACAATGAGCAGTTCTTC. Translating it yields CASERQLYNEQFF.

This chain connects TRBV29-1 to TRBJ2-1, with TRBD2 as a possible D gene (5 bases). The V and J ends lost 4 bases and 4 bases respectively, with 11 bases between them. Germline V gene sequence: CDR1 SQVTM, CDR2 ANQGSEA. The CDR3 has 13 residues. The CDR3 region has the DNA TGCAGCGTTGGAGGGATATATTACAATGAGCAGTTCTTC. This encodes CSVGGIYYNEQFF.

The chain couples TRBV29-1 to TRBJ1-1; a possible D gene is TRBD1 (6 bases). With 6 bases removed from V and 4 bases from J, the gap between germline ends came to 24 bases. CDR1 is SQVTM, CDR2 ANQGSEA, per germline. The CDR3 runs 16 residues. The CDR3 nucleotides read TGCAGCGTGGCTAAAGGGGCAGGGGCGAGGGCCACTGAAGCTTTCTTT. This gives the protein CSVAKGAGARATEAFF.

This chain connects TRBV5-4 to TRBJ2-3; no clear D gene. The CDR3 runs 16 residues. Trimming pared 3 bases from V and 2 bases from J, leaving 16 bases between. CDR1 is SGHNT, CDR2 YYREEE, per germline (reference sequence). DNA for the CDR3: TGTGCCAGCAGCTATAAACTCGAAACCTACACAGATACGCAGTATTTT. Translating it yields CASSYKLETYTDTQYF.